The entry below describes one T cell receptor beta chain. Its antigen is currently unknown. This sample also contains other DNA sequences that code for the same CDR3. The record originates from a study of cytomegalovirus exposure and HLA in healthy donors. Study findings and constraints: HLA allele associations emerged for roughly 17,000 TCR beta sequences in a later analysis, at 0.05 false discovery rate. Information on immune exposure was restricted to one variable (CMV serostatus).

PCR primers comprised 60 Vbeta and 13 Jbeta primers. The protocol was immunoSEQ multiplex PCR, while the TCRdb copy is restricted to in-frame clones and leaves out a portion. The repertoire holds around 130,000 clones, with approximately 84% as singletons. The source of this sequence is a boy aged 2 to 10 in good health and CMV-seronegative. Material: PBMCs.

DNA for the CDR3: TGTGCCAGCAGCGTCCACAGGCCGAACACTGAAGCTTTCTTT. Translating gives CASSVHRPNTEAFF. The rearrangement joins TRBV2 to TRBJ1-1, with D perhaps matching TRBD1 (5 bases). The CDR3 spans 14 residues. Germline V lookup: CDR1 SNHLY, CDR2 FYNNEI. V lost 6 bases and J lost 1, with 12 bases in between.